This T cell receptor beta chain was captured by sequencing in a study of T-cell memory formation after mild COVID-19. Whole-study results and caveats: Day 15 to 85 contracting clones showed balanced CD4/CD8; day 15 to 37 expanders favored CD4+.

This CDR3 contains 14 residues. In germline, CDR1 is SGHVS, CDR2 FNYEAQ. Trimming took off 4 bases at V and 8 bases at J, with 16 bases between the two ends. To note about this clonotype: Its antigen is undetermined.

Researchers used 5'RACE with constant-segment primers to make TCR alpha and TCR beta cDNA libraries that carry sample barcodes and UMIs. Via MiXCR, TCRdb re-called the 5' RACE reads, giving one row per CDR3 protein. Of about 100,000 distinct CDR3 sequences in the sample, roughly 14% were seen once. The chain employs TRBV7-6 and TRBJ2-3, with a possible D match to TRBD2 (7 bases). The sequenced material came from PBMCs or a T cell subset sorted from them (not recorded which). The receptor comes from a man aged 18 to 29 who had mild COVID-19 (a few samples of this study predate the infection). Cell type and time point are not known. This CDR3 is CASSSPLGGATQYF. The CDR3, as DNA: TGTGCCAGCAGCTCCCCCCTGGGGGGGGCTACGCAGTATTTT.